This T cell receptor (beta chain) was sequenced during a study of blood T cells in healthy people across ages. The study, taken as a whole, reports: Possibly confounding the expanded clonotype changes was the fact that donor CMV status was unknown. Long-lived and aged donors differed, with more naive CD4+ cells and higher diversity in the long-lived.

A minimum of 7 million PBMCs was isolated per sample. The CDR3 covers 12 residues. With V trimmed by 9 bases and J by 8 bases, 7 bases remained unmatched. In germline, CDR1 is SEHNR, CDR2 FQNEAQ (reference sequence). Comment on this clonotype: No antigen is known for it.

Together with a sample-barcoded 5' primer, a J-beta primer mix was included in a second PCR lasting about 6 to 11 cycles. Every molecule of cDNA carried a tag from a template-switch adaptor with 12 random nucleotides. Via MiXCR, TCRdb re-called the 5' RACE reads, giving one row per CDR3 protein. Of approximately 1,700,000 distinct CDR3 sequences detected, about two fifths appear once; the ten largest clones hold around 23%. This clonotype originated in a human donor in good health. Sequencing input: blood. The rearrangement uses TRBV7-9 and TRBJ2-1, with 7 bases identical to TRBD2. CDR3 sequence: CASQRGGDEQFF. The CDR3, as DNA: TGTGCCAGTCAGCGGGGTGGAGATGAGCAGTTCTTC.